The 5 T cell receptor beta chains below were found in one sample sequenced in a study of T cells in Graves' hyperthyroidism and ophthalmopathy. RNA transcripts were the template for amplifying TCR beta CDR3 regions. The HTBI set primed first-round TCR CDR3 RT-PCR. TCRdb ran MiXCR on the multiplex PCR reads and lists one entry per CDR3 protein. The sample has more than 350,000 distinct CDR3 sequences, about a sixth seen once; the top ten hold approximately 30%. The sequencing sample was made of blood. These TCRs come from a woman between 25 and 40 years old with Graves' hyperthyroidism that later progressed to Graves' ophthalmopathy.

This clonotype was picked up many times. As DNA, the CDR3 is TGCGCCAGCAGCCAAAGATTTGGAGGGAGACCTGAAAAACTGTTTTTT. Its protein is CASSQRFGGRPEKLFF. The V and J genes are TRBV4-1 and TRBJ1-4; D is uncertain. In germline, CDR1 is MGHRA, CDR2 YSYEKL. CDR3 length equals 16 residues. Trimming removed 2 bases at V and 7 bases at J, with 17 bases between.

This chain joins TRBV6-1 and TRBJ1-6; D gene unclear. V was shortened by 1 base and J by 5 bases, with 9 bases between the two germline ends. The CDR3 consists of 15 residues. CDR1 and CDR2 (germline): MNHNS, SASEGT. The CDR3 loop is CASSEVRPNNSPLHF. The CDR3 coding sequence is TGTGCCAGCAGTGAAGTTAGGCCTAATAATTCACCCCTCCACTTT.

This clonotype was detected ten times or more. The gene calls are TRBV11-3 and TRBJ2-1, with 11 bases that match TRBD2. V shed 1 base and J 8 bases; nucleotides not matched to a gene: 13. This CDR3 comprises 18 residues. Per germline, CDR1 SGHNT and CDR2 YENEEA. The CDR3 DNA is TGTGCCAGCAGCTTAGGGGGCACTAGCGGGGGTCTTGCGGATGAGCAGTTCTTC. Amino acid sequence: CASSLGGTSGGLADEQFF.

This clonotype was recorded many times. The rearrangement joins TRBV6-2 or TRBV6-3 to TRBJ2-7; D may be TRBD2 (5 bases). Germline lookup yields CDR1 MNHEY and CDR2 SVGEGT. V was cut by 2 bases and J by 6 bases, with 11 bases left in between. CDR3 length equals 13 residues. The chain's CDR3 is CASSYHETTEQYF. DNA for the CDR3: TGTGCCAGCAGTTACCATGAGACTACCGAGCAGTACTTC.

This clonotype has ten or more counts. The rearrangement uses TRBV6-4 and TRBJ2-3; TRBD2 matches 8 bases. The CDR3 covers 14 residues. CDR1 is MRHNA and CDR2 is SNTAGT in the germline V gene. The junction had 5 bases not matched to a gene; V was cut back by 3 bases and J by 6 bases. CDR3 region: CASSDREGWDTQYF. CDR3 DNA: TGTGCCAGCAGTGATCGGGAGGGCTGGGATACGCAGTATTTT.